This TCR beta chain was observed in a study of neurological immune-mediated disorders. General study results and limits: Across subjects, no CDR3 amino acid sequence appeared in expanded clones of more than one subject, a finding that suggested private repertoires in all groups.

The study drew its healthy controls from blood bank volunteers in Maryland, USA. This clonotype was observed many times. No antigen is known for it. V dropped 7 bases and J dropped 2 bases, with 14 bases sitting between them. This CDR3 spans 15 amino acids. 5'RACE employing 10-nucleotide random UMIs yielded the cDNA. TCRdb called the 5' RACE reads again in MiXCR, with one record for every CDR3 protein. The table shows tens of thousands of distinct CDR3 sequences, with approximately 14% occurring only once. Sequences were obtained from PBMCs. This receptor was obtained from a woman between 50 and 59 years old in good health. The J gene is TRBJ2-2, the V gene TRBV12-3 or TRBV12-4; D may be TRBD1 (6 bases). In DNA, the CDR3 is TGTGCCAGCACCCTGAGGGGGATAAACACCGGGGAGCTGTTTTTT. This gives the protein CASTLRGINTGELFF.